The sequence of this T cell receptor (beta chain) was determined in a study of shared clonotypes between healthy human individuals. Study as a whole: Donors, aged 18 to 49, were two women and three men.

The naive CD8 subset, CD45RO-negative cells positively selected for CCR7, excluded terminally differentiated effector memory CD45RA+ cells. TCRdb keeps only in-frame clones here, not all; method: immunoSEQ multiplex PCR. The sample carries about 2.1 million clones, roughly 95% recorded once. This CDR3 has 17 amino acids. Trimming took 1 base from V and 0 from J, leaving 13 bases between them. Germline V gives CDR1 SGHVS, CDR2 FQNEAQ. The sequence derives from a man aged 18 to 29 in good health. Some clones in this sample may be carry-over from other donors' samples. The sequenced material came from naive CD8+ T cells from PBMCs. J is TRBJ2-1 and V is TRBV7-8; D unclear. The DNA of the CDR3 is TGTGCCAGCAGCTTAGGCCCAGGCAGTTCCTCCTACAATGAGCAGTTCTTC. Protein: CASSLGPGSSSYNEQFF.